This T cell receptor (beta chain) was recovered during a study of cytomegalovirus exposure and HLA in healthy donors. Study-level results: Three chains tied to CMV proved CMV antigen-specific in vitro. Cytomegalovirus-associated status was assigned to 150 to 200 TCR beta chains. Cytomegalovirus status, reportedly, was diagnosed with high specificity and sensitivity by the classifier.

As regards this clone: Its cognate antigen is unknown.

Data came from immunoSEQ multiplex PCR; TCRdb stores just in-frame clones and leaves some out. The repertoire holds 70,000 or so clones, with over 85% as singletons. While the first cohort had about 610 subjects, the donors belonged to the separate validation cohort of over a hundred subjects. This TCR derives from a man in his late teens or twenties in good health and CMV-seropositive. Sequencing input: PBMCs.

The CDR3 bases are TGTGCCATCAGTTTTCTTCAGACTAGCGGGGCGAGCTCCTACAATGAGCAGTTCTTC. Translated, it gives CAISFLQTSGASSYNEQFF. The J gene is TRBJ2-1, the V gene TRBV10-3; TRBD2 aligns across 11 bases. This CDR3 region has 19 residues. The germline V gene encodes CDR1 ENHRY and CDR2 SYGVKD. The V gene end was trimmed by 5 bases and the J gene end by 0 bases; junction bases not matched to a gene: 12.